Following are 17 T cell receptor beta chains from one sample sequenced in a study of PD-1 blockade in classical Hodgkin lymphoma. Each of the patients experienced relapse following autologous stem cell transplantation, and their brentuximab vedotin exposure differed. Only in-frame clones appear in the TCRdb table, and some are missing; sequencing was by immunoSEQ multiplex PCR. Of roughly 45,000 clones in the sample, around three quarters were seen once. Sequenced here: peripheral blood mononuclear cells (PBMCs), sampled before the second cycle of nivolumab. The receptors derive from a human donor with classical Hodgkin lymphoma.

This clone was counted a few times. The V gene is TRBV7-6, the J gene TRBJ1-6, with TRBD1 matching over 10 bases. Germline V gene data show CDR1 as SGHVS and CDR2 as FNYEAQ. The CDR3 spans 14 residues. Unmatched junction bases numbered 2, after V lost 4 bases and J lost 8 bases. The CDR3 DNA sequence: TGTGCCAGCAGCTCGACAGGGGGCTATTCACCCCTCCACTTT. The encoded protein is CASSSTGGYSPLHF.

This clone turned up a few times. The chain employs TRBV19 and TRBJ2-7, with 9 bases matching TRBD1. The V gene end was trimmed by 6 bases and the J gene end by 2 bases; junction bases not matched to a gene: 8. Germline V gene data show CDR1 as LNHDA and CDR2 as SQIVND (reference sequence). The length of the CDR3 is 15 residues. CDR3 amino acids: CASSDRDREAYEQYF. CDR3 in DNA: TGTGCCAGTAGCGACAGGGACAGGGAGGCCTACGAGCAGTACTTC.

The DNA of the CDR3 is TGCGCCAGCAGCCAAGATACAGGGGAGGCACCTTATGGCTACACCTTC. It translates to CASSQDTGEAPYGYTF. The rearrangement joins TRBV4-3 to TRBJ1-2; 7 nucleotides match TRBD1. The CDR3 loop spans 16 amino acids. Germline V CDR1 and CDR2: LGHNA, YSLEER. V trimming: 0 bases; J trimming: 5 bases; junction bases outside the gene matches: 9.

The chain has TRBV7-6 and TRBJ2-1, with TRBD1 matching over 8 bases. V shed 5 bases, J shed 4 bases, and the junction held 13 bases outside the gene matches. This CDR3 comprises 17 residues. Per the germline V gene, CDR1 is SGHVS and CDR2 is FNYEAQ. CDR3 DNA: TGTGCCAGCAGCATAAGAGTGGACAGGGCCCCTTACAATGAGCAGTTCTTC. Amino acid sequence: CASSIRVDRAPYNEQFF.

The chain combines TRBV5-1 with TRBJ2-3; 8 nucleotides agree with TRBD1. J lost 2 bases, V lost 4 bases, and 9 bases had no gene match. Germline V gives CDR1 SGHRS, CDR2 YFSETQ. CDR3 length: 16 residues. CDR3 nucleotides: TGCGCCAGCAGCGAACAACAGGGGGGAAACACAGATACGCAGTATTTT. Translating gives CASSEQQGGNTDTQYF.

About this clone: This CDR3 fails to terminate in the conserved phenylalanine or tryptophan, so it likely reflects a read error. This chain joins TRBV10-3 and TRBJ1-2; D may be TRBD1 (6 bases). With 6 bases removed from V and 5 bases from J, the gap between germline ends came to 22 bases. The length of the CDR3 is 16 residues. Germline V gives CDR1 ENHRY, CDR2 SYGVKD. This chain's CDR3 is CAISSGTSEKGYGYTL. CDR3 DNA sequence: TGTGCCATCAGCTCCGGGACATCCGAAAAAGGATATGGCTACACCCTC.

This clone is classed as medium-sized (0.01 to 0.1%). This chain links TRBV4-3 with TRBJ2-3, with D hard to call. The V gene's germline CDR1 is LGHNA and CDR2 YSLEER. The CDR3 is made up of 18 amino acids. V was cut by 0 bases and J by 0 bases, with 16 bases left in between. The CDR3, as DNA: TGCGCCAGCAGCCAAGATTATGGGGTTCTTTCTAGCACAGATACGCAGTATTTT. Translating it yields CASSQDYGVLSSTDTQYF.

This chain uses TRBV15 with TRBJ2-3; 9 nucleotides align to TRBD2. The germline CDR1 and CDR2 sequences are LNHNV and YYDKDF (reference sequence). CDR3 length: 17 residues. V dropped 0 bases and J dropped 5; count of bases not matched to a gene: 9. The CDR3 region has the DNA TGTGCCACCAGCAGAGAGGGGCTAGCGGGGATGGGAGATACGCAGTATTTT. Protein product: CATSREGLAGMGDTQYF.

This clone is medium-sized (0.01 to 0.1%) within its sample. This sequence joins TRBV20-1 and TRBJ1-1, with 7 positions matching TRBD1. The germline CDR1 and CDR2 sequences are DFQATT and SNEGSKA (reference sequence). CDR3 size: 9 residues. As DNA, the CDR3 is TGCAGCCATCAACAGGGGGCTTTCTTT. Amino acid sequence: CSHQQGAFF.

The chain joins TRBV30 to TRBJ2-2; tentatively, D is TRBD2 (5 bases). Germline V gene lookup returns CDR1 GTSNPN and CDR2 SVGIG (reference sequence). The CDR3 is 14 amino acids. Deletions cut 8 bases from V and 1 base from J, with 14 bases between. The CDR3 DNA reads as TGTGCCCGTCACCTCGGGGAGAACACCGGGGAGCTGTTTTTT. Its translation is CARHLGENTGELFF. Looking up the rest from reference TRBV30 and TRBJ2-2 gives the full variable domain: SQTIHQWPATLVQPVGSPLSLECTVEGTSNPNLYWYRQAAGRGLQLLFYSVGIGQISSEVPQNLSASRPQDRQFILSSKKLLLSDSGFYLCARHLGENTGELFFGEGSRLTVL.

This chain connects TRBV9 to TRBJ1-1; 9 bases align to TRBD1. Germline trimming cut 7 bases from V and 2 bases from J; bases unmatched to any gene: 3. The length of the CDR3 is 13 residues. Germline-derived CDR1 and CDR2 are SGDLS and YYNGEE. The CDR3 spells CASGTGGNTEAFF. As DNA, the CDR3 is TGTGCCAGCGGAACAGGGGGCAACACTGAAGCTTTCTTT. The full variable domain, completed using reference TRBV9 and TRBJ1-1, is DSGVTQTPKHLITATGQRVTLRCSPRSGDLSVYWYQQSLDQGLQFLIQYYNGEERAKGNILERFSAQQFPDLHSELNLSSLELGDSALYFCASGTGGNTEAFFGQGTRLTVV.

This clone occurred once. This chain's CDR3 is CASSGLAGGIMDTQYF. CDR3 bases: TGTGCCAGCAGCGGACTAGCGGGGGGTATTATGGATACGCAGTATTTT. The V and J genes are TRBV9 and TRBJ2-3, with TRBD2 matching over 13 bases. The CDR3 extends over 16 amino acids. Germline loops: CDR1 SGDLS, CDR2 YYNGEE. V gave up 3 bases and J gave up 6 bases; unmatched junction bases: 7.

J is TRBJ2-7 and V is TRBV6-5, with TRBD2 matching 10 bases. CDR3 length: 14 amino acids. V trimming: 2 bases; J trimming: 2 bases; junction bases outside the gene matches: 0. The V gene's germline CDR1 is MNHEY and CDR2 SVGAGI. CDR3 amino acids: CASSYTSGAYEQYF. Written as DNA, the CDR3 is TGTGCCAGCAGTTACACTAGCGGGGCCTACGAGCAGTACTTC.

The CDR3 region is CASSKLAATNTGELFF. The CDR3 DNA is TGTGCCAGCAGCAAACTAGCGGCAACGAACACCGGGGAGCTGTTTTTT. This sequence joins TRBV7-9 and TRBJ2-2; 8 nucleotides align to TRBD2. CDR3 size: 16 residues. The trim removed 5 bases at V and 0 bases at J, leaving 5 bases unmatched. Germline-derived CDR1 and CDR2 are SEHNR and FQNEAQ (reference sequence).

The chain couples TRBV27 to TRBJ2-1; 9 bases are a match to TRBD2. With 4 bases clipped from V and 7 bases from J, the junction kept 11 bases outside the gene matches. The CDR3 contains 16 residues. Germline V gives CDR1 MNHEY, CDR2 SMNVEV (reference sequence). This CDR3 is CASSSVSRGGINEQFF. For the CDR3, the DNA is TGTGCCAGCAGTTCCGTATCGCGGGGGGGCATAAATGAGCAGTTCTTC.

The chain employs TRBV7-9 and TRBJ1-1; tentatively, D is TRBD1 (6 bases). The germline V gene encodes CDR1 SEHNR and CDR2 FQNEAQ (reference sequence). CDR3 length equals 14 residues. V was shortened by 2 bases and J by 4 bases, with 11 bases between the two germline ends. The CDR3 DNA sequence: TGTGCCAGCAGCTTACTCCAGGGGATCACTGAAGCTTTCTTT. It translates to CASSLLQGITEAFF.

This clone was recorded only once. CDR3 sequence reads: CASSPLRGQGLNEQYF. CDR3 bases: TGTGCCAGTAGTCCACTCAGGGGACAGGGACTTAACGAGCAGTACTTC. The gene calls are TRBV19 and TRBJ2-7; 9 positions match TRBD1. This CDR3 is 16 amino acids long. J was trimmed by 5 bases and V by 5 bases; bases with no gene match: 13. CDR1 and CDR2 (germline): LNHDA, SQIVND (reference sequence).